The entry below describes one TCR beta chain. As handled by the study authors: The authors estimated nucleated cell counts from reference gene primer amplification. Here immunoSEQ multiplex PCR was the method, and the copy in TCRdb shows in-frame clones only, minus some. V, J and clone size are taken as reported in that table, and D and trimming were inferred from the DNA itself. The sample contains 140,000 to 150,000 clones, 88% of which appear only once. This sample stems from a study of blood T cell repertoires in COVID-19. For the study at large: Samples came from the United States, Italy and Spain, spanning acute and convalescent COVID-19. PBMCs, B-cell-depleted T cells, or T cells were the source of the cDNA or gDNA that made up the material.

The CDR3 contains 15 residues. The V gene lost 3 bases and the J gene lost 0 bases, with 6 bases spanning the gap. CDR1 is MNHNS and CDR2 is SASEGT in the germline V gene. The chain has TRBV6-1 and TRBJ1-6; D remains ambiguous. The TCR sequence derives from a woman aged 45-60 years with acute or convalescent COVID-19. The sequenced sample consisted of peripheral blood. The CDR3 DNA reads TGTGCCAGCAGTGACAAGAGCTCCTATAATTCACCCCTCCACTTT. Its translation: CASSDKSSYNSPLHF.